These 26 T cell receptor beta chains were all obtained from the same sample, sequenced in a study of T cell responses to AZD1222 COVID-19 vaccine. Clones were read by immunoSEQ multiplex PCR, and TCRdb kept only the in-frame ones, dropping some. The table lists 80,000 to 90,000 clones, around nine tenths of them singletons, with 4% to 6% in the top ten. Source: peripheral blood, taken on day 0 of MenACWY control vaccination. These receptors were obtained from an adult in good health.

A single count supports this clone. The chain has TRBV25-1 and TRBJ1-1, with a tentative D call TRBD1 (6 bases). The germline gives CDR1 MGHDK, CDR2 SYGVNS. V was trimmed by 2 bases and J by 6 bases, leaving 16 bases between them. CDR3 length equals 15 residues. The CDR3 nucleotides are TGTGCCAGCAGTGAACGATTTATACAGGGCGCTGAAGCTTTCTTT. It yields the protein CASSERFIQGAEAFF.

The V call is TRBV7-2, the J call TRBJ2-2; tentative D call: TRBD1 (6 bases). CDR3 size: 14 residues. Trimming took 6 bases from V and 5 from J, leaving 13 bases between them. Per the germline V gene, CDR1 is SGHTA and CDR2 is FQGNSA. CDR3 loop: CASRSGASTGELFF. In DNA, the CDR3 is TGTGCCAGCAGGTCAGGGGCTTCAACCGGGGAGCTGTTTTTT.

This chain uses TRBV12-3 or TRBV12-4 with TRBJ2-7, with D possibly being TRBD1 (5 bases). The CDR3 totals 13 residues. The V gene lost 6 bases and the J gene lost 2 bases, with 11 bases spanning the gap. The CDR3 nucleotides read TGTGCCAGCAGAGGGGCAGATACCTACGAGCAGTACTTC. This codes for CASRGADTYEQYF.

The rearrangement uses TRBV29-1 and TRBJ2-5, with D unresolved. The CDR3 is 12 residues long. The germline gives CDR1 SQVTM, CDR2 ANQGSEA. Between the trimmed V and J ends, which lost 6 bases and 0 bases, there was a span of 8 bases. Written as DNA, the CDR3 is TGCAGCGTGGCGGAAAACCAAGAGACCCAGTACTTC. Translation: CSVAENQETQYF. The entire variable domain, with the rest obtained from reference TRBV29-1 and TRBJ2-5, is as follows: SAVISQKPSRDICQRGTSLTIQCQVDSQVTMMFWYRQQPGQSLTLIATANQGSEATYESGFVIDKFPISRPNLTFSTLTVSNMSPEDSSIYLCSVAENQETQYFGPGTRLLVL.

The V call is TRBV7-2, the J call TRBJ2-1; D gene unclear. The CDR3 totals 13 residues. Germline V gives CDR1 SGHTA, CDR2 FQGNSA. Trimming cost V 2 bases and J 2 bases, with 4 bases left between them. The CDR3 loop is CASSLSTYNEQFF. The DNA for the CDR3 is TGTGCCAGCAGCTTATCCACCTACAATGAGCAGTTCTTC.

CDR3 DNA: TGTGCCAGCAGCTTAGCGTTTGTGGCTAGCGTCTACGAGCAGTACTTC. This translates into CASSLAFVASVYEQYF. This chain connects TRBV7-8 to TRBJ2-7; TRBD2 is a possible D gene (6 bases). Germline V lookup: CDR1 SGHVS, CDR2 FQNEAQ. This CDR3 has 16 amino acids. V was pared by 0 bases and J by 3 bases, with 15 bases between.

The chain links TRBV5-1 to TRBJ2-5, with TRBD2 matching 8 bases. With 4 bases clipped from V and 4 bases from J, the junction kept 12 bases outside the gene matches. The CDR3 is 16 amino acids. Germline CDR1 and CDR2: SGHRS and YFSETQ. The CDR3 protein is CASSPLGSGRGETQYF. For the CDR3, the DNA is TGCGCCAGCAGCCCCCTAGGAAGCGGGAGAGGAGAGACCCAGTACTTC.

CDR3 protein: CASSLRGASSNEKLFF. DNA of the CDR3: TGTGCCAGCAGTTTACGGGGGGCGAGTAGTAATGAAAAACTGTTTTTT. The chain recombines TRBV28 with TRBJ1-4; TRBD1 is a possible D gene (6 bases). Germline CDR1 is MDHEN and CDR2 is SYDVKM. The CDR3 is 16 residues long. The germline V and J ends were trimmed by 2 bases and 4 bases, with 14 bases remaining between them.

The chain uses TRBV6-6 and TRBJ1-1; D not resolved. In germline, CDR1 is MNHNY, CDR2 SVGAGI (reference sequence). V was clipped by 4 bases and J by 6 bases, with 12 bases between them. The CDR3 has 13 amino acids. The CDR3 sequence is CASSSETVAEAFF. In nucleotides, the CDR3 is TGTGCCAGCAGTTCCGAGACGGTAGCTGAAGCTTTCTTT.

The CDR3 here is CATTNSPSSYEQYF. The CDR3 DNA reads TGTGCCACTACCAACAGTCCTAGCTCCTACGAGCAGTACTTC. The chain joins TRBV10-3 to TRBJ2-7; D is unresolved. Trimming removed 10 bases at V and 0 bases at J, with 16 bases between. The germline V gene encodes CDR1 ENHRY and CDR2 SYGVKD. There are 14 residues in the CDR3.

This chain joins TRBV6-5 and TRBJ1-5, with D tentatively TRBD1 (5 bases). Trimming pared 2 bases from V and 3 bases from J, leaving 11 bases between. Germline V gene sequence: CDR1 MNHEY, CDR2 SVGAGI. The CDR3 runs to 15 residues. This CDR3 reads CASSYGRDTNQPQHF. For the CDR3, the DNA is TGTGCCAGCAGTTACGGCAGGGATACCAATCAGCCCCAGCATTTT.

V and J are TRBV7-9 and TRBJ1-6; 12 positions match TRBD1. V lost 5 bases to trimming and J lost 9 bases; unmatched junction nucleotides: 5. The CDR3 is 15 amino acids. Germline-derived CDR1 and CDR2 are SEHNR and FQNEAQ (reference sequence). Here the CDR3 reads CASSPSGQGASPLHF. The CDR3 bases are TGTGCCAGCAGCCCCTCGGGACAGGGGGCTTCACCCCTCCACTTT.

In DNA, the CDR3 is TGTGCCAGCAGCACGGGACAAATAAACACTGAAGCTTTCTTT. It codes for CASSTGQINTEAFF. This chain connects TRBV3-1 (or the pseudogene TRBV3-2) to TRBJ1-1; D perhaps matches TRBD1 (6 bases). V dropped 5 bases and J dropped 2 bases, with 12 bases sitting between them. Germline V lookup: CDR1 LGHDT, CDR2 YNNKEL (reference sequence). This CDR3 is built from 14 residues.

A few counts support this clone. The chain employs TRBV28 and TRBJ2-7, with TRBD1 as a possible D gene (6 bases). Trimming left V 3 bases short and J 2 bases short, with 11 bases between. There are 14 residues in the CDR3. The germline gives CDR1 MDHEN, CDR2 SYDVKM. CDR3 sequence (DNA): TGTGCCAGCAGTTTGGGGACACCACCCTACGAGCAGTACTTC. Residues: CASSLGTPPYEQYF.

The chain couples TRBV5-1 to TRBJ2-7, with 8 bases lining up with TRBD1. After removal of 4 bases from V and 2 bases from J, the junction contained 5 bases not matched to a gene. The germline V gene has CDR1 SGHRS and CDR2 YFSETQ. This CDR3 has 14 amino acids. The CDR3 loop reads CASSRTGFPYEQYF. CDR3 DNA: TGCGCCAGCAGCCGGACAGGGTTCCCCTACGAGCAGTACTTC.

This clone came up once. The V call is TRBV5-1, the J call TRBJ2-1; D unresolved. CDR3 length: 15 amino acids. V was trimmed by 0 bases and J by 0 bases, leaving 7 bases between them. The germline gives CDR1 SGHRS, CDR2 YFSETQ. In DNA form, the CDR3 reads TGCGCCAGCAGCTTGGTCGAGACCTCCTACAATGAGCAGTTCTTC. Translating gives CASSLVETSYNEQFF.

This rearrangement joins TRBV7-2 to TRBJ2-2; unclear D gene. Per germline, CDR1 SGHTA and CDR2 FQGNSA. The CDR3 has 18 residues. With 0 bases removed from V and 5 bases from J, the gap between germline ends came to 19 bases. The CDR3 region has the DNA TGTGCCAGCAGCTTAGCGTCCGGACCGCCTATCAGGACCGGGGAGCTGTTTTTT. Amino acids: CASSLASGPPIRTGELFF.

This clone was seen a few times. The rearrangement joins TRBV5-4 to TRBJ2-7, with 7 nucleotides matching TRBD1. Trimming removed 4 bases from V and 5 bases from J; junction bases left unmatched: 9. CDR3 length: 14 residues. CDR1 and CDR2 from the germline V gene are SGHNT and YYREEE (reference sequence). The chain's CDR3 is CASSTGQVVDEQYF. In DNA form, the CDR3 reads TGTGCCAGCAGCACCGGACAGGTTGTGGACGAGCAGTACTTC.

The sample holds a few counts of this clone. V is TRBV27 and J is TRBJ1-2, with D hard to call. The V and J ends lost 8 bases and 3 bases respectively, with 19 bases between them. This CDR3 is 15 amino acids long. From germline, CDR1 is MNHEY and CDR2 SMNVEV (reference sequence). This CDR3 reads CASSPGGWLDYGYTF. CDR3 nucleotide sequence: TGTGCCAGCTCCCCAGGCGGGTGGTTGGACTATGGCTACACCTTC.

CDR3 in DNA: TGTGCCAGCAGACGGACAACTCGGTCCAATCAGCCCCAGCATTTT. Residues: CASRRTTRSNQPQHF. The chain links TRBV6-5 to TRBJ1-5, with D tentatively TRBD1 (5 bases). Germline-derived CDR1 and CDR2 are MNHEY and SVGAGI. CDR3 length: 15 amino acids. Trimming removed 6 bases at V and 3 bases at J, with 15 bases between.

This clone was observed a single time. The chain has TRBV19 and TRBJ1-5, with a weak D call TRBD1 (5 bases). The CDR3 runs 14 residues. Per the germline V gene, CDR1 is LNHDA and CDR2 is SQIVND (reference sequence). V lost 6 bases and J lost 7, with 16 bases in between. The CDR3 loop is CASRETGFGQPQHF. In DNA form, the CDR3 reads TGTGCCAGTAGAGAAACAGGTTTCGGGCAGCCCCAGCATTTT.

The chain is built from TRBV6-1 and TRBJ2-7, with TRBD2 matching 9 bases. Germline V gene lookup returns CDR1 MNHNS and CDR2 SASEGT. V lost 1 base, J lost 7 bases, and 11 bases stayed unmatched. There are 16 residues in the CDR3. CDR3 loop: CASSEDRAGGPLEQYF. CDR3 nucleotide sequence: TGTGCCAGCAGTGAAGATAGGGCGGGAGGGCCTTTAGAGCAGTACTTC.

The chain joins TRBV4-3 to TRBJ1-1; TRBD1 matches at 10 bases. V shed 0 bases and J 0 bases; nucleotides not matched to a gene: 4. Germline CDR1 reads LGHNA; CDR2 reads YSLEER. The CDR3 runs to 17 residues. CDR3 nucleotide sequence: TGCGCCAGCAGCCAAGACCGGGACAGGGGCGTGAACACTGAAGCTTTCTTT. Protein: CASSQDRDRGVNTEAFF.

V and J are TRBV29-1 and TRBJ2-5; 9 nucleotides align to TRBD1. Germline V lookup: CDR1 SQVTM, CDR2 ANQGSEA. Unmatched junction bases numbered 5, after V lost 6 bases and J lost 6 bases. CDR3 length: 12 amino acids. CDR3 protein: CSVSGQGKTQYF. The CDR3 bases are TGCAGCGTATCGGGACAGGGAAAGACCCAGTACTTC.

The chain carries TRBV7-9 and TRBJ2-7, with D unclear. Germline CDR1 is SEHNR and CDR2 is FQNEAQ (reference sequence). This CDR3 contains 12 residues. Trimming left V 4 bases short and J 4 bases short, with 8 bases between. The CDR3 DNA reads TGTGCCAGCAGCTCCGCCAGGTACGAGCAGTACTTC. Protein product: CASSSARYEQYF.

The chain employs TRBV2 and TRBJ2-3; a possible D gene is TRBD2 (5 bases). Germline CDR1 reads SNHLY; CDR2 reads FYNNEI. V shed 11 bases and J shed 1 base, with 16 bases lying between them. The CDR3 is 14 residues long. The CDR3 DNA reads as TGTGCCTCAGCTTTCGGGGTGGGCACAGATACGCAGTATTTT. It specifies CASAFGVGTDTQYF.